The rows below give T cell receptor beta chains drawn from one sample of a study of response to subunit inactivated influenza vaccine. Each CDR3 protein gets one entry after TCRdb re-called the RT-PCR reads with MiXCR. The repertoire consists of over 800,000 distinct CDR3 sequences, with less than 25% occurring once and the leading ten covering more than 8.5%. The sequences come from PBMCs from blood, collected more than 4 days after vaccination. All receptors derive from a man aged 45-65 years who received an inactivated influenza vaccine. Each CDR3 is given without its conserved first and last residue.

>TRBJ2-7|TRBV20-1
SARDPVSGSYEQY
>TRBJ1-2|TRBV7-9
ASSLHPPGHKNYGYT
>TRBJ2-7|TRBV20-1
SVYSGGYEQY
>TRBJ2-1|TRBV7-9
ASSYMTSGSPKDEQF
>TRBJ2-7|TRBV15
ATSRDSPSLRGEQY
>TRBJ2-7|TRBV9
ASSGDGSYEQY
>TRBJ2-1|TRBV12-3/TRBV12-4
ASSSVSGSEQF
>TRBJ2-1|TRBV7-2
ASSLPATGEQF
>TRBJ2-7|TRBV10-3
AISEGLGAGDTYEQY
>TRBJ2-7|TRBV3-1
ASSRPRLAGGWEQY
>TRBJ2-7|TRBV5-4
ASSLPGQGVYEQY
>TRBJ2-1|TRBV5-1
ASSLEIGTSPNGDEQF
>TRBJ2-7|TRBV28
ASSSSGGSGEQY
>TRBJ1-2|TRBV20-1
SAPPGLANYGYT
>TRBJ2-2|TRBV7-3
ASSPKGTLSLGGGTGELF
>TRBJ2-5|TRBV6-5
ASSYSGQGDFETQY
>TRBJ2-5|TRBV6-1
ASSTSTRETQY
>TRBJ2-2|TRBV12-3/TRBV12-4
ASSLASGELF
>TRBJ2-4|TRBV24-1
ATSVGGEAKNIQY
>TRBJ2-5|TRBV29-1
SGAPRLQETQY
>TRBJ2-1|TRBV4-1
ASSYPGQGLQVGVEQF
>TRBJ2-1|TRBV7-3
ASSSIGGRDEQF
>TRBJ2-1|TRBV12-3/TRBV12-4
ASATGRSSYNEQF
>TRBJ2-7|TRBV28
ASSPPKDDQY